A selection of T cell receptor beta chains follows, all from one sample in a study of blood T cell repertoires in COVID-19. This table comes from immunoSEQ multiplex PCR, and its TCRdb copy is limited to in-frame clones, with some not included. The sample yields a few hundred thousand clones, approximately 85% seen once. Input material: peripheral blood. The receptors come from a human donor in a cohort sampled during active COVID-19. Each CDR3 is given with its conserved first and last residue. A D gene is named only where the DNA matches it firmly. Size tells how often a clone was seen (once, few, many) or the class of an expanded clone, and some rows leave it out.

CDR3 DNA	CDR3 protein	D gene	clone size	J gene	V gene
TGCGCCAGCAGCTTGGACAGCCTCGGGGAGCTGTTTTTT	CASSLDSLGELFF	-	once	TRBJ2-2	TRBV5-1
TGTGCCAGCAGGCTAGGAAGCTCCTATAATTCACCCCTCCACTTT	CASRLGSSYNSPLHF	-	-	TRBJ1-6	TRBV11-2
TGTGCCAGCAGCCAAGAGACAGGGGGCCGCAATCAGCCCCAGCATTTT	CASSQETGGRNQPQHF	TRBD1	-	TRBJ1-5	TRBV3-1/TRBV3-2
TGTGCCAGCATTAAAGATACGCAGTATTTT	CASIKDTQYF	-	-	TRBJ2-3	TRBV2
TGTGCCAGCAGCGTAGCTACAGGATTCTCTGGAAACACCATATATTTT	CASSVATGFSGNTIYF	-	-	TRBJ1-3	TRBV11-2
TGTGCCAGTAGTACCGGGACAGAGAATGAAAAACTGTTTTTT	CASSTGTENEKLFF	TRBD1	-	TRBJ1-4	TRBV19
TGTGCTAGTGGTTTGGTACTTTTAGCGGGAAAAGAGGGAGATACGCAGTATTTT	CASGLVLLAGKEGDTQYF	TRBD2	once	TRBJ2-3	TRBV12-5
TGTGCCAGCAGCTTAGTAACTGGGCCTAGCGGGGGCACAGATACGCAGTATTTT	CASSLVTGPSGGTDTQYF	TRBD2	-	TRBJ2-3	TRBV11-2
TGTGCCAGCAGTGACCCCCGGACTACCGGAAACACCATATATTTT	CASSDPRTTGNTIYF	-	-	TRBJ1-3	TRBV25-1
TGTGCCAGCAGCTCCTTCGGACAGCTACGCGAGCAGTACTTC	CASSSFGQLREQYF	-	-	TRBJ2-7	TRBV5-6
TGTGCCAGCTCACCTTCCCAGGGGGCCGGAGGCTACACCTTC	CASSPSQGAGGYTF	TRBD1	-	TRBJ1-2	TRBV18
TGCGCCAGCACCTCTAGCGGGGGGGTATACAATGAGCAGTTCTTC	CASTSSGGVYNEQFF	TRBD2	once	TRBJ2-1	TRBV5-1
TGCGCCAGCAGAGGGGACAGTTCCTACGAGCAGTACTTC	CASRGDSSYEQYF	TRBD1	-	TRBJ2-7	TRBV10-2
TGCGCCAGCAGAGGACAGGTTAGCAATCAGCCCCAGCATTTT	CASRGQVSNQPQHF	TRBD1	-	TRBJ1-5	TRBV10-2
TGTGCCATCAGTGAACAGGTCCAAGGCTACACCTTC	CAISEQVQGYTF	-	-	TRBJ1-2	TRBV10-3
TGTGCCTGGAGTGCCGGACAGGGCGGGAATGAGCAGTTCTTC	CAWSAGQGGNEQFF	TRBD1	-	TRBJ2-1	TRBV30
TGTGCCAGCACCGAGCTAGGGGGCCGCTCGGAGTACCAAGAGACCCAGTACTTC	CASTELGGRSEYQETQYF	TRBD1	-	TRBJ2-5	TRBV9
TGTGCCAGTGCCCCGGCGGGGGGGGGAAACACCATATATTTT	CASAPAGGGNTIYF	-	-	TRBJ1-3	TRBV19
TGTGCCAGCAGCCATTGGACTAGCGGGGCCCTCACAGATACGCAGTATTTT	CASSHWTSGALTDTQYF	TRBD2	-	TRBJ2-3	TRBV7-8
TGTGCCAGCAGTGAAATCACACTACTCCAAGAGACCCAGTACTTC	CASSEITLLQETQYF	-	-	TRBJ2-5	TRBV2
TGCGCCAGCAGCCAGGGACAAACTAGCACAGATACGCAGTATTTT	CASSQGQTSTDTQYF	-	-	TRBJ2-3	TRBV5-1
TGTGCCAGCAGATTCCGGACAGGAGTTTATCGAAGCTCCTACAATGAGCAGTTCTTC	CASRFRTGVYRSSYNEQFF	TRBD1	-	TRBJ2-1	TRBV7-2
TGTGCCAGCAGATTATTTGGGACACCCTTCGAGCAGTACTTC	CASRLFGTPFEQYF	-	-	TRBJ2-7	TRBV7-2
TGCAGCGTTGAAGAGACAGGGACGAACACCGGGGAGCTGTTTTTT	CSVEETGTNTGELFF	TRBD1	once	TRBJ2-2	TRBV29-1
TGTGCCAGCTCACCAAGCCAAGGGGAACTCCACGAGCAGTACTTC	CASSPSQGELHEQYF	-	-	TRBJ2-7	TRBV18